This TCR beta chain emerged from a study of blood T cells in healthy people across ages (dated by TCRdb to about 2015). Notes on the research overall: In model experiments, template switching captured about one uniquely barcoded TCR beta cDNA molecule for every two T cells. Age-related changes in TCR beta repertoire diversity were measured in the study by deep sequencing normalized with unique cDNA molecular identifiers. The donors were split into four age groups: young (average about 16 years), middle-aged (roughly 39), aged (over 55) and long-lived (under 90). To avoid experimental bias, donors of different ages were distributed randomly across sequencing lanes. For two donors (one aged 18 to 30 and one aged 80 or older), the study analyzed two additional independent replicas of 1 million unique cDNA reads from the same blood draw. What the study reported, not specific to this receptor: A strong correlation was found between observed TCR beta diversity and the percentage of naive T cells measured by flow cytometry. As age increased, observed TCR beta diversity per million T cells dropped in a roughly linear way, and a significant reduction was already evident by age about 36. Estimates of total diversity based on one million sequenced T cells were considered lower bounds and underestimates. Since profiling was done on bulk unsorted PBMCs, naive and antigen-experienced compartments could not be conclusively compared. Because the CMV infection status of the donors was unknown, age-related changes in expanded clonotypes may potentially have been confounded. Compared with the aged group, more naive CD4+ T cells, fewer expanded clones and increased TCR diversity were shown by the long-lived group, suggesting age selection.

Libraries were constructed by 5' RACE. The instrument given in TCRdb is Illumina HiSeq 2500. The second PCR ran for about 6 to 12 cycles and used a J-beta primer mix along with a sample-barcoded 5' primer. Each TCR beta cDNA molecule received a unique molecular identifier from a template-switch 5' adaptor carrying 12 random nucleotides. Each sample yielded at least 2.5 million CDR3-containing paired-end reads. First-strand cDNA synthesis was performed from all RNA using the Mint cDNA synthesis kit, with priming by a TRBC-specific oligonucleotide. Following uracil-DNA glycosylase treatment, all cDNA underwent a first 18-cycle PCR with the universal primers M1SS and BC2_uni_R. The study's own analysis went as follows. Normalization of each sample was performed by random selection of 1 million high-quality reads, each carrying a distinct molecular identifier. Reads with shared molecular identifiers were discarded instead of being binned into consensus sequences. MiTCR, with a Q25 quality threshold and the strictest error-elimination algorithm, was used for CDR3 identification, clonotype clustering and error correction. A nonparametric unseen species model with Euler transformation was used to estimate a lower bound on total TCR beta diversity. The public reads were run again by TCRdb, first through fastp at Q25 and then through MiXCR, and only productive beta chains were kept. One record per CDR3 amino acid sequence lists the most common genes and DNA. The V and J calls here are based on TCRdb, not the publication. This sample has about 830,000 distinct CDR3 sequences in its table, and around 62% of those were observed once. The ten largest clones represent 28% of the sample.

Donors were a few dozen systemically healthy Caucasian individuals from Russia aged roughly 6 to 90 years. Around 10 milliliters of peripheral blood were drawn from each donor into EDTA-treated Vacutainer tubes. Ficoll-Paque density-gradient centrifugation was used to isolate PBMCs, with at least 6 million per sample. Trizol reagent was used to extract total RNA from PBMCs, with at least 5 micrograms per sample. The percentages of naive CD45RAhigh/CD27high T cells were determined by flow cytometry on a PBMC aliquot from every donor. Points on this clonotype: The antigen it binds to is not known. No quality values exist for individual bases; no much larger clone is one base distant.

From the cysteine through the phenylalanine, the CDR3 covers 14 amino acids. The only DNA kept is the CDR3, 42 bases in frame from the first base. The germline V gene specifies SGHTA as CDR1 and FQGNSA as CDR2. V lost 0 bases and J lost 2 bases; the stretch between them is 6 bases long. Recombination linked TRBV7-2 to TRBJ2-3; the D gene remains uncertain. The origin of this receptor is a man aged 30 to 39 in good health. The specimen was blood. The CDR3 protein: CASSLADFTDTQYF. The sequence in DNA is TGTGCCAGCAGCTTAGCTGACTTCACAGATACGCAGTATTTT.